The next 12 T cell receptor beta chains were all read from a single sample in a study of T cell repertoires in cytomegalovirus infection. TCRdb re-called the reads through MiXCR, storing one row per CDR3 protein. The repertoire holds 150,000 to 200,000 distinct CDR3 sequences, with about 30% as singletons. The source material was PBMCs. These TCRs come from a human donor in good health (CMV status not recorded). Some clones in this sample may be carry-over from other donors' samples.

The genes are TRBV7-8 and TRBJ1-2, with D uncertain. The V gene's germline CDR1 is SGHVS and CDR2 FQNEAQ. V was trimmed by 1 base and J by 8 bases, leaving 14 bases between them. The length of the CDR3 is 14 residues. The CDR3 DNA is TGTGCCAGCAGCTTAGTTCCCAGTAATAGGGGCTACACCTTC. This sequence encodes CASSLVPSNRGYTF.

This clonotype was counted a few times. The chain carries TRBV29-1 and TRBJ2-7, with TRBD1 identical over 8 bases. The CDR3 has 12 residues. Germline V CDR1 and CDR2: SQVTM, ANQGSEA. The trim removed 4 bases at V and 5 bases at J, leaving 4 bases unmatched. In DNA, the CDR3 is TGCAGCGTTGTTCCGGACAGGGACGAGCAGTACTTC. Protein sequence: CSVVPDRDEQYF.

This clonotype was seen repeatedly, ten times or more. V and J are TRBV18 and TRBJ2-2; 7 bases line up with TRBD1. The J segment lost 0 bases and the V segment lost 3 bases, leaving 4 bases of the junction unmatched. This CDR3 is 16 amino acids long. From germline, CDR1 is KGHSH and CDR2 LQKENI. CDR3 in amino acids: CASSPSQGANTGELFF. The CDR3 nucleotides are TGTGCCAGCTCACCGTCCCAGGGGGCGAACACCGGGGAGCTGTTTTTT.

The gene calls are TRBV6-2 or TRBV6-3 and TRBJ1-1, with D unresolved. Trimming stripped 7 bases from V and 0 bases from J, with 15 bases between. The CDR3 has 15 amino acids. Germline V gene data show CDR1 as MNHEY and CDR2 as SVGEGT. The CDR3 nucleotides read TGTGCCAGCATGAGAGGGTTGGCAATGAACACTGAAGCTTTCTTT. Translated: CASMRGLAMNTEAFF.

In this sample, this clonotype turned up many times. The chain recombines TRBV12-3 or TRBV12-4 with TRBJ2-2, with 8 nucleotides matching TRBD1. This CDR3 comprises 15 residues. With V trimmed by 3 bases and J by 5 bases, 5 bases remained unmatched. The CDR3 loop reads CASSLVRGQTGELFF. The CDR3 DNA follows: TGTGCCAGCAGTTTGGTCAGGGGGCAAACCGGGGAGCTGTTTTTT.

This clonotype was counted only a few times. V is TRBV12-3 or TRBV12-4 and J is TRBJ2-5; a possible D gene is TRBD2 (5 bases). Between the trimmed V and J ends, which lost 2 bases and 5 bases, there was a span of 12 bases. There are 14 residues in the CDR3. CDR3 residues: CASSLNPSWETQYF. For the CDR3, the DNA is TGTGCCAGCAGTTTAAACCCTAGCTGGGAGACCCAGTACTTC.

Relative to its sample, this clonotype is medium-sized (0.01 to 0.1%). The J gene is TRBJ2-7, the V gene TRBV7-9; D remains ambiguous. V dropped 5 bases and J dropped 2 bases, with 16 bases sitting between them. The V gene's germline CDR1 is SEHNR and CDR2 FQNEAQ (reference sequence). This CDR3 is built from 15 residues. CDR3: CASSAPTGPPYEQYF. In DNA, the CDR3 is TGTGCCAGCAGCGCCCCTACCGGGCCCCCCTACGAGCAGTACTTC.

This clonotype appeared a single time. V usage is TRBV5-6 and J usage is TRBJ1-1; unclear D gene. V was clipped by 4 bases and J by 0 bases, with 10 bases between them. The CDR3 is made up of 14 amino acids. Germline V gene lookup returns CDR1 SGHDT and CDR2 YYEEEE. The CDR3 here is CASSPSPLNTEAFF. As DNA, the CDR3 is TGTGCCAGCAGCCCGAGCCCGTTGAACACTGAAGCTTTCTTT.

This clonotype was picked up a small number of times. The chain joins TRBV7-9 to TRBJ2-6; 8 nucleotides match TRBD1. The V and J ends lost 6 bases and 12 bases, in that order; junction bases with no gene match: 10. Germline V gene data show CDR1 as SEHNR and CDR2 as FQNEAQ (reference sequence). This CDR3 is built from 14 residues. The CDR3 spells CASSSDREVGVLTF. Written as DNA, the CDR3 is TGTGCCAGCAGTTCGGACAGGGAGGTAGGCGTCCTGACTTTC.

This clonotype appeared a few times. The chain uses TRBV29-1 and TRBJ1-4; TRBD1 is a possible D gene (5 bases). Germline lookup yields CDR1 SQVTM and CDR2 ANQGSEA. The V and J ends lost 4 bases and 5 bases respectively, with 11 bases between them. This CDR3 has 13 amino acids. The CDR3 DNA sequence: TGCAGCGTTGTTTCAGGGCCCAATGAAAAACTGTTTTTT. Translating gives CSVVSGPNEKLFF. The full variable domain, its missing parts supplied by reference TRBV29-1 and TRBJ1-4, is SAVISQKPSRDICQRGTSLTIQCQVDSQVTMMFWYRQQPGQSLTLIATANQGSEATYESGFVIDKFPISRPNLTFSTLTVSNMSPEDSSIYLCSVVSGPNEKLFFGSGTQLSVL.

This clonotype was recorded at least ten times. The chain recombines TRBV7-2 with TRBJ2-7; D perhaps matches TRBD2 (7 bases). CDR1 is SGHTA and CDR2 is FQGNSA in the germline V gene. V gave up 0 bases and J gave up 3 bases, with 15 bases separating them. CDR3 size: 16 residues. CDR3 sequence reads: CASSLAAAGANYEQYF. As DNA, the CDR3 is TGTGCCAGCAGCTTAGCAGCGGCGGGGGCCAACTACGAGCAGTACTTC.

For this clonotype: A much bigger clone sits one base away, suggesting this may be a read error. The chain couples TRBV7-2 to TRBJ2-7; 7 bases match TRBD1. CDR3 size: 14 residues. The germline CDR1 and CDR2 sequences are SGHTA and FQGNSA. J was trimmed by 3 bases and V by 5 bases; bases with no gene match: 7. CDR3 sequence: CASSPVTGRYEQYF. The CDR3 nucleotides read TGTGCCAGCAGCCCCGTGACAGGGCGCTACGAGCAGTACTTC.